This T cell receptor beta chain stems from a study of T-cell reconstitution after alpha-beta-depleted transplantation in children. In its sample, this clonotype was seen a few times. Its antigen is still unknown. Using unique molecular identifiers, the investigators prepared the TCRbeta library. One entry per CDR3 protein, called by TCRdb with MiXCR from the PCR reads. The profile shows around 700,000 distinct CDR3 sequences, around 14% of them singletons. The CDR3 loop spans 18 amino acids. The germline V gene encodes CDR1 DFQATT and CDR2 SNEGSKA (reference sequence). V was trimmed by 1 base and J by 0 bases, leaving 16 bases between them. The study's findings and limits: One year after transplant, T-cell counts and diversity came mostly from newly produced T cells. Where alpha-beta T cells came from about two months after transplant was reportedly several hundred expanded graft clones. It was surviving recipient T cells and thymic progenitors that gave some patients high TCRbeta diversity at day 60.

Sequenced here: PBMCs, sampled before TCRalphabeta/CD19-depleted stem cell transplant. This receptor was identified in a girl aged 2 to 9 with congenital amegakaryocytic thrombocytopenia, due to receive a stem cell transplant. The chain couples TRBV20-1 to TRBJ2-6, with D possibly TRBD1 on 6 matching bases. The CDR3 protein is CSARVTRDTYSGANVLTF. The CDR3 DNA follows: TGCAGTGCTAGAGTCACCCGGGACACCTACTCTGGGGCCAACGTCCTGACTTTC.